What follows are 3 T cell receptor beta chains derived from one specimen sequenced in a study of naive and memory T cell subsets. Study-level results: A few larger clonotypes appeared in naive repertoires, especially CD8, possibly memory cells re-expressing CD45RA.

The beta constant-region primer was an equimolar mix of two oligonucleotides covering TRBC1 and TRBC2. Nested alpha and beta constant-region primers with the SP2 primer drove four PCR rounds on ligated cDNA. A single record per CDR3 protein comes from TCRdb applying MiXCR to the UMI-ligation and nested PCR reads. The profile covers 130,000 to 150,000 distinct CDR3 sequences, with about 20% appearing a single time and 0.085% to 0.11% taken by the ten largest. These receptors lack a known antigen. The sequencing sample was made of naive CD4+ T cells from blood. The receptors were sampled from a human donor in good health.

CDR3: CASSQVPRGEQFF. CDR3 coding DNA: TGTGCCAGCAGCCAAGTGCCCCGGGGTGAGCAGTTCTTC. The chain combines TRBV3-1 with TRBJ2-1; possibly TRBD2 for D (5 bases). The germline V and J ends were trimmed by 1 base and 9 bases, with 10 bases remaining between them. Germline V gives CDR1 LGHDT, CDR2 YNNKEL (reference sequence). The CDR3 runs to 13 residues.

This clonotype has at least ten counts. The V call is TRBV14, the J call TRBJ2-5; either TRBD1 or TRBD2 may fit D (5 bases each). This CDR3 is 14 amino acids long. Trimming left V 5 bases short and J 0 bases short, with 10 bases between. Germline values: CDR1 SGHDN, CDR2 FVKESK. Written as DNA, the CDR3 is TGTGCCAGCAGCAAACGGGGCGACCAAGAGACCCAGTACTTC. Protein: CASSKRGDQETQYF.

The CDR3 nucleotides read TGTGCCAGCAGTGGAGGACAGACAAGGGCTTTCTTT. Its protein is CASSGGQTRAFF. The chain links TRBV6-1 to TRBJ1-1, with D possibly TRBD1 on 6 matching bases. V was trimmed by 4 bases and J by 11 bases, leaving 14 bases between them. Germline assignment: CDR1 MNHNS and CDR2 SASEGT. CDR3 size: 12 residues.